The clone carrying this TCR beta chain has only one observation. V dropped 6 bases and J dropped 5 bases, with 14 bases sitting between them. This CDR3 is 15 amino acids long. Per the germline V gene, CDR1 is KGHSH and CDR2 is LQKENI. The sample comes from a study of T cell responses to AZD1222 COVID-19 vaccine. Profiled with immunoSEQ multiplex PCR; TCRdb holds only in-frame clones, not every one. The sample has about 150,000 clones; about nine tenths are singletons. The sample was peripheral blood, taken on day 0 of MenACWY control vaccination. This chain joins TRBV18 and TRBJ1-6; D is perhaps TRBD1 (6 bases). The receptor's source is an adult in good health. CDR3 in DNA: TGTGCCAGCTCCCCCGGACAGTCGGATAATTCACCCCTCCACTTT. Amino acids: CASSPGQSDNSPLHF.